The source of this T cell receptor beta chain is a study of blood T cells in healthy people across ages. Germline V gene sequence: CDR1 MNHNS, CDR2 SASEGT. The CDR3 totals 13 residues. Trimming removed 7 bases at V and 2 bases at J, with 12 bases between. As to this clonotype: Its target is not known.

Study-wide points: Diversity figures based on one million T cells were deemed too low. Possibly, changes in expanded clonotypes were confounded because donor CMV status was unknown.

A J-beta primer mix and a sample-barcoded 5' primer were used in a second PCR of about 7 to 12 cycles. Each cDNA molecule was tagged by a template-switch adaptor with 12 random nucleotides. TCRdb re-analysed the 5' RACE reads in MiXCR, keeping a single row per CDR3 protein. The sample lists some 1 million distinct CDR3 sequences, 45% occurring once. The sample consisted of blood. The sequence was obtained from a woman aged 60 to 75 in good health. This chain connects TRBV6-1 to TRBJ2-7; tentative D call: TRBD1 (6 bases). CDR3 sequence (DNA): TGTGCCAGCATGGGGGCACCCCCCTACGAGCAGTACTTC. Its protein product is CASMGAPPYEQYF.